This passage covers 29 T cell receptor beta chains from one sample sequenced in a study of Ad26.COV2.S vaccination and SARS-CoV-2 variants (dated by TCRdb to 2020 to 2023). Library method: the immunoSEQ multiplex PCR assay. Not all clones reach the TCRdb copy of this immuneACCESS table, which keeps in-frame sequences only. Checked studies attribute under half of the gap to unresolved V genes and leave the rest unexplained. The sample table holds about 94,000 clones, of which approximately 82% were seen once. The ten biggest clones cover roughly 15% of the sample. The time point label corresponds to: individuals recovered from natural SARS-CoV-2 infection. This material consisted of peripheral blood, taken after recovery from COVID-19. All receptors derive from a human donor who had recovered from COVID-19.

The chain is built from TRBV29-1 and TRBJ2-5; TRBD2 aligns across 11 bases. V gave up 7 bases and J gave up 3 bases; unmatched junction bases: 10. The CDR3 extends over 15 amino acids. The V gene's germline CDR1 is SQVTM and CDR2 ANQGSEA. CDR3 residues: CSAAGTSGYEETQYF. CDR3 in DNA: TGCAGCGCCGCGGGGACTAGCGGTTACGAAGAGACCCAGTACTTC.

J is TRBJ2-5 and V is TRBV7-3, with 7 bases aligning to TRBD1. The germline CDR1 and CDR2 sequences are SGHTA and FQGTGA. Unmatched junction bases numbered 11, after V lost 5 bases and J lost 5 bases. The CDR3 length is 15 residues. CDR3: CASSPNRGLGETQYF. Here the CDR3 DNA reads TGTGCCAGCAGCCCAAACAGGGGATTGGGGGAGACCCAGTACTTC.

This chain uses TRBV4-3 with TRBJ2-3; TRBD2 matches at 10 bases. Germline-derived CDR1 and CDR2 are LGHNA and YSLEER. Trimming took 6 bases from V and 5 from J; bases not matched to a gene: 8. The CDR3 extends over 15 amino acids. Written as DNA, the CDR3 is TGCGCCAGCAGTCCTCTAGCGGGAGCGGTAGATACGCAGTATTTT. This sequence encodes CASSPLAGAVDTQYF.

The chain links TRBV7-3 to TRBJ1-1; TRBD1 matches 9 bases. Germline CDR1 reads SGHTA; CDR2 reads FQGTGA. The CDR3 consists of 16 residues. V was clipped by 0 bases and J by 4 bases; unmatched bases: 6. CDR3 sequence (DNA): TGTGCCAGCAGCTTAACGGACAGGGGATCTAGCACTGAAGCTTTCTTT. Translating it yields CASSLTDRGSSTEAFF.

The chain carries TRBV4-3 and TRBJ2-1, with D perhaps given as TRBD1 or TRBD2 (5 bases each). The ends were cut back, 4 bases at V and 4 bases at J, with 14 bases in the middle. The CDR3 sequence is 15 residues long. The germline gives CDR1 LGHNA, CDR2 YSLEER. In nucleotides, the CDR3 is TGCGCCAGCAGCCGAGACGGGACCTCTTACAATGAGCAGTTCTTC. Its translation: CASSRDGTSYNEQFF.

The rearrangement uses TRBV10-3 and TRBJ2-3, with D unresolved. Germline V gives CDR1 ENHRY, CDR2 SYGVKD. This CDR3 contains 14 residues. V lost 11 bases, J lost 2 bases, and 17 bases lay in between. The CDR3 region has the DNA TGTGCCGTCACCCGACGGACGAACACAGATACGCAGTATTTT. It translates to CAVTRRTNTDTQYF.

V is TRBV28 and J is TRBJ2-3, with 10 nucleotides matching TRBD2. The CDR3 sequence is 15 residues long. CDR1 and CDR2 (germline): MDHEN, SYDVKM. V lost 6 bases, J lost 2 bases, and 5 bases stayed unmatched. CDR3 amino acids: CASSPGLAATDTQYF. In DNA, the CDR3 is TGTGCCAGCAGCCCCGGACTAGCGGCCACAGATACGCAGTATTTT.

The rearrangement links TRBV19 to TRBJ2-1; D gene unclear. The CDR3 has 15 amino acids. Trimming shortened V by 1 base and J by 0 bases, and 7 bases separated the two germline ends. Germline-derived CDR1 and CDR2 are LNHDA and SQIVND (reference sequence). The CDR3 DNA sequence: TGTGCCAGTAGTATAGTGGCTAGCTCCTACAATGAGCAGTTCTTC. Translating it yields CASSIVASSYNEQFF.

This clone counts as medium-sized. V is TRBV6-5 and J is TRBJ1-2; no clear D gene. The CDR3 consists of 16 residues. The germline V gene has CDR1 MNHEY and CDR2 SVGAGI. The V end was cut by 2 bases, the J end by 0 bases, with 13 bases between. This CDR3 is CASSYATRVANYGYTF. The DNA for the CDR3 is TGTGCCAGCAGTTACGCTACTAGAGTAGCTAACTATGGCTACACCTTC.

The chain carries TRBV20-1 and TRBJ2-7, with 9 bases matching TRBD1. This CDR3 spans 15 amino acids. V gave up 3 bases and J gave up 5 bases; unmatched junction bases: 11. The germline CDR1 and CDR2 sequences are DFQATT and SNEGSKA (reference sequence). This chain's CDR3 is CSASGPGTGSHEQYF. CDR3 DNA: TGCAGTGCTAGTGGGCCCGGGACAGGGTCCCACGAGCAGTACTTC.

V and J are TRBV19 and TRBJ1-1; TRBD1 matches 7 bases. The CDR3 spans 14 residues. V lost 5 bases and J lost 9; bases outside the gene matches: 12. Looked up from germline, CDR1 is LNHDA and CDR2 is SQIVND (reference sequence). Written as DNA, the CDR3 is TGTGCCAGTAGTCAGGTGGGAGGGGGCCGGAAAGCTTTCTTT. It codes for CASSQVGGGRKAFF.

This clone was observed a handful of times. The chain links TRBV3-1 (or the pseudogene TRBV3-2) to TRBJ2-1; maybe TRBD1 (6 bases). Between the trimmed V and J ends, which lost 0 bases and 7 bases, there was a span of 13 bases. Per the germline V gene, CDR1 is LGHDT and CDR2 is YNNKEL (reference sequence). This CDR3 spans 15 amino acids. CDR3 sequence: CASSQEWLRGNEQFF. The DNA of the CDR3 is TGTGCCAGCAGCCAAGAATGGCTTAGGGGGAATGAGCAGTTCTTC.

This chain joins TRBV6-5 and TRBJ1-1; D is undetermined. The CDR3 runs 15 residues. Germline V gene sequence: CDR1 MNHEY, CDR2 SVGAGI. V was pared by 0 bases and J by 11 bases, with 19 bases between. CDR3: CASSYSIGGPSAAFF. CDR3 DNA: TGTGCCAGCAGTTACTCGATAGGAGGCCCCTCGGCGGCTTTCTTT.

This clone was seen only a few times. This chain joins TRBV5-5 and TRBJ2-3, with 8 positions matching TRBD2. The CDR3 runs 14 residues. With V trimmed by 6 bases and J by 5 bases, 8 bases remained unmatched. Germline CDR1 reads SGHKS; CDR2 reads YYEKEE (reference sequence). The CDR3: CASTPGGVGDTQYF. The CDR3 DNA reads as TGTGCCAGCACCCCGGGAGGGGTTGGAGATACGCAGTATTTT.

Only a few counts were recorded for this clone. The chain couples TRBV28 to TRBJ1-2; no clear D. Germline CDR1 is MDHEN and CDR2 is SYDVKM. Trimming pared 3 bases from V and 4 bases from J, leaving 6 bases between. CDR3 length: 12 amino acids. DNA for the CDR3: TGTGCCAGCAGTTTCAAGGTCTATGGCTACACCTTC. Residues: CASSFKVYGYTF.

J is TRBJ1-4 and V is TRBV6-5, with a weak D call TRBD1 (6 bases). The CDR3 totals 15 residues. The germline gives CDR1 MNHEY, CDR2 SVGAGI. V dropped 2 bases and J dropped 3 bases, with 10 bases sitting between them. CDR3 amino acids: CASSYRQVANEKLFF. The CDR3 DNA reads TGTGCCAGCAGTTACCGACAGGTGGCTAATGAAAAACTGTTTTTT.

A few counts support this clone. J is TRBJ1-2 and V is TRBV28; 8 bases line up with TRBD1. Germline CDR1 MDHEN, CDR2 SYDVKM. This CDR3 has 15 amino acids. The ends lost 10 bases at V and 0 bases at J; junction bases unmatched: 10. CDR3 DNA sequence: TGTGCCACCATAGGACAGGGTAGGGCTAACTATGGCTACACCTTC. Translating gives CATIGQGRANYGYTF.

V usage is TRBV24-1 and J usage is TRBJ2-2; D might be TRBD2 (5 bases). Between the trimmed V and J ends, which lost 4 bases and 6 bases, there was a span of 14 bases. Germline-derived CDR1 and CDR2 are KGHDR and SFDVKD. The CDR3 spans 15 residues. The CDR3 DNA follows: TGTGCCACCAGTGAAGAGGGAAGGTTAGCCGGGGAGCTGTTTTTT. Protein sequence: CATSEEGRLAGELFF.

The gene calls are TRBV7-9 and TRBJ2-3; D not certain. In germline, CDR1 is SEHNR, CDR2 FQNEAQ (reference sequence). The CDR3 runs to 17 residues. The V and J ends lost 5 bases and 2 bases respectively, with 20 bases between them. Written as DNA, the CDR3 is TGTGCCAGCAGCGAATGGGCCGGAGATTACCCCACAGATACGCAGTATTTT. Translation gives CASSEWAGDYPTDTQYF.

This clone came up once. This sequence joins TRBV6-6 and TRBJ2-1, with D possibly TRBD1 on 5 matching bases. The ends were cut back, 4 bases at V and 2 bases at J, with 6 bases in the middle. Germline V gene lookup returns CDR1 MNHNY and CDR2 SVGAGI (reference sequence). The CDR3 contains 13 residues. CDR3 protein: CASSLGPYNEQFF. CDR3 nucleotide sequence: TGTGCCAGCAGTTTGGGGCCCTACAATGAGCAGTTCTTC.

CDR3 loop: CASSGSGLTGELFF. The CDR3 bases are TGTGCCAGCAGTGGTAGCGGCCTCACCGGGGAGCTGTTTTTT. J is TRBJ2-2 and V is TRBV7-3; a possible D gene is TRBD2 (6 bases). The CDR3 has 14 residues. Germline V CDR1 and CDR2: SGHTA, FQGTGA. V gave up 6 bases and J gave up 4 bases, with 12 bases separating them. The variable domain in full, with the rest retrieved from reference TRBV7-3 and TRBJ2-2, is GAGVSQTPSNKVTEKGKYVELRCDPISGHTALYWYRQSLGQGPEFLIYFQGTGAADDSGLPNDRFFAVRPEGSVSTLKIQRTERGDSAVYLCASSGSGLTGELFFGEGSRLTVL.

This clone came up once. The CDR3 sequence is CASSLEVAGIGTQYF. CDR3 in DNA: TGCGCCAGCAGCTTGGAGGTAGCGGGAATCGGTACGCAGTATTTT. The chain uses TRBV5-1 and TRBJ2-3; 8 nucleotides line up with TRBD2. The CDR3 runs to 15 residues. The V and J ends lost 0 bases and 8 bases, in that order; junction bases with no gene match: 8. CDR1 is SGHRS, CDR2 YFSETQ, per germline.

The rearrangement links TRBV6-5 to TRBJ1-1, with TRBD1 matching 9 bases. The CDR3 sequence is 14 residues long. Germline CDR1 reads MNHEY; CDR2 reads SVGAGI. With 6 bases clipped from V and 1 base from J, the junction kept 3 bases outside the gene matches. DNA of the CDR3: TGTGCCAGCAGGCTGGGACAGGGGAACACTGAAGCTTTCTTT. Its protein product is CASRLGQGNTEAFF.

The V gene is TRBV7-2, the J gene TRBJ1-4; 8 bases map to TRBD1. V gave up 2 bases and J gave up 3 bases; unmatched junction bases: 2. The CDR3 totals 15 residues. Germline V gene lookup returns CDR1 SGHTA and CDR2 FQGNSA. In DNA form, the CDR3 reads TGTGCCAGCAGCTTACGGACAGGGCCTAATGAAAAACTGTTTTTT. It specifies CASSLRTGPNEKLFF. The whole variable domain, filled in from reference TRBV7-2 and TRBJ1-4, reads GAGVSQSPSNKVTEKGKDVELRCDPISGHTALYWYRQSLGQGLEFLIYFQGNSAPDKSGLPSDRFSAERTGGSVSTLTIQRTQQEDSAVYLCASSLRTGPNEKLFFGSGTQLSVL.

The V gene is TRBV2, the J gene TRBJ2-7, with D unresolved. The ends were cut back, 2 bases at V and 4 bases at J, with 3 bases in the middle. The CDR3 has 11 amino acids. The germline CDR1 and CDR2 sequences are SNHLY and FYNNEI. The CDR3 loop reads CASSERYEQYF. In DNA form, the CDR3 reads TGTGCCAGCAGTGAAAGGTACGAGCAGTACTTC.

In this sample, this clone turned up once. The chain couples TRBV20-1 to TRBJ2-1; 12 bases are a match to TRBD2. Germline V gene data show CDR1 as DFQATT and CDR2 as SNEGSKA (reference sequence). CDR3 length: 16 residues. V was pared by 3 bases and J by 6 bases, with 9 bases of the junction left unmatched. The CDR3 DNA follows: TGCAGTGCTAGTGGGCTAGCGGGAGGGTGGGGCAATGAGCAGTTCTTC. This sequence encodes CSASGLAGGWGNEQFF.

The chain joins TRBV5-1 to TRBJ2-3; 8 bases map to TRBD2. J lost 0 bases, V lost 3 bases, and 9 bases had no gene match. The CDR3 extends over 17 amino acids. Germline CDR1 and CDR2: SGHRS and YFSETQ. CDR3 amino acids: CASSSDTSGSSTDTQYF. CDR3 in DNA: TGCGCCAGCAGCTCCGACACTAGCGGCTCTAGCACAGATACGCAGTATTTT.

The J gene is TRBJ1-5, the V gene TRBV12-5; TRBD1 matches at 7 bases. CDR1 and CDR2 (germline): LGHNT, FRNRAP. The CDR3 extends over 15 amino acids. V lost 6 bases, J lost 0 bases, and 5 bases stayed unmatched. The DNA for the CDR3 is TGTGCTAGTGGACGGGACAGTTATAGCAATCAGCCCCAGCATTTT. This sequence encodes CASGRDSYSNQPQHF.

The rearrangement uses TRBV2 and TRBJ2-7; possible D gene TRBD2, 6 bases. Trimming cost V 6 bases and J 7 bases, with 16 bases left between them. This CDR3 has 13 amino acids. CDR1 is SNHLY, CDR2 FYNNEI, per germline. The CDR3 DNA follows: TGTGCCAGCAGCGCGGTCCTAGCGAGAGAGCAGTACTTC. It yields the protein CASSAVLAREQYF. The whole variable domain, remainder taken from reference TRBV2 and TRBJ2-7, is EPEVTQTPSHQVTQMGQEVILRCVPISNHLYFYWYRQILGQKVEFLVSFYNNEISEKSEIFDDQFSVERPDGSNFTLKIRSTKLEDSAMYFCASSAVLAREQYFGPGTRLTVT.